The next 18 T cell receptor beta chains were all read from a single sample in a study of cytomegalovirus exposure and HLA in healthy donors. In the PCR, 60 Vbeta and 13 Jbeta primers were used. Here immunoSEQ multiplex PCR was the method, and the copy in TCRdb shows in-frame clones only, minus some. Here the sample spans 150,000 to 200,000 clones, around 87% being singletons. Sequenced material: PBMCs. Source of these receptors: a woman between 18 and 30 years old in good health and CMV-seronegative.

This clone appeared once. This chain joins TRBV13 and TRBJ2-3; 8 bases are shared with TRBD2. The CDR3 length is 14 residues. With 8 bases clipped from V and 5 bases from J, the junction kept 9 bases outside the gene matches. CDR1 and CDR2 (germline): PRHDT, FYEKMQ (reference sequence). The CDR3 sequence: CASSGREEEDTQYF. As DNA, the CDR3 is TGTGCCAGCTCAGGGCGGGAGGAGGAAGATACGCAGTATTTT.

V is TRBV11-2 and J is TRBJ2-7; 7 positions match TRBD1. This CDR3 region has 12 residues. V dropped 3 bases and J dropped 7; count of bases not matched to a gene: 3. From germline, CDR1 is SGHAT and CDR2 FQNNGV. The CDR3 DNA sequence: TGTGCCAGCAGCTTCACAGGGGAAGAGCAGTACTTC. Its protein is CASSFTGEEQYF.

This chain joins TRBV19 and TRBJ1-1, with 7 bases matching TRBD1. Germline V gene data show CDR1 as LNHDA and CDR2 as SQIVND (reference sequence). The J segment lost 4 bases and the V segment lost 3 bases, leaving 2 bases of the junction unmatched. This CDR3 has 13 residues. The CDR3 reads CASSMTGITEAFF. DNA of the CDR3: TGTGCCAGTAGTATGACAGGGATCACTGAAGCTTTCTTT.

This chain links TRBV27 with TRBJ1-4, with D perhaps TRBD1 (6 bases). Germline V lookup: CDR1 MNHEY, CDR2 SMNVEV (reference sequence). The CDR3 is 16 amino acids. V dropped 2 bases and J dropped 7 bases, with 17 bases sitting between them. The CDR3 nucleotides are TGTGCCAGCAGTTTAGTGGGGGGGCGAATCGGTGAAAAACTGTTTTTT. Translating it yields CASSLVGGRIGEKLFF.

The chain employs TRBV25-1 and TRBJ1-2; D unclear. The V end lost 4 bases, the J end lost 4 bases, and 4 bases lay between the germline ends. Per the germline V gene, CDR1 is MGHDK and CDR2 is SYGVNS. The CDR3 length is 11 residues. The chain's CDR3 is CASSAGYGYTF. The DNA of the CDR3 is TGTGCCAGCAGTGCCGGCTATGGCTACACCTTC.

The V gene is TRBV2, the J gene TRBJ1-5; D is uncertain. Germline V gene lookup returns CDR1 SNHLY and CDR2 FYNNEI. V gave up 2 bases and J gave up 6 bases, with 17 bases separating them. The CDR3 extends over 16 amino acids. The CDR3 bases are TGTGCCAGCAGTGAAAGTCGAATAGCCGGCAGTCAGCCCCAGCATTTT. Residues: CASSESRIAGSQPQHF.

As regards this clone: Different DNA sequences within this sample yield the same CDR3. The chain uses TRBV7-2 and TRBJ2-5, with TRBD2 identical over 14 bases. This CDR3 comprises 16 residues. The J segment lost 2 bases and the V segment lost 5 bases, leaving 4 bases of the junction unmatched. CDR1 is SGHTA, CDR2 FQGNSA, per germline. The CDR3 coding sequence is TGTGCCAGCAGCCTAGGACTAGCGGGGGGACAAGAGACCCAGTACTTC. Translation gives CASSLGLAGGQETQYF.

This sequence joins TRBV30 and TRBJ1-1; TRBD1 matches 8 bases. The J segment lost 1 base and the V segment lost 1 base, leaving 8 bases of the junction unmatched. This CDR3 contains 16 residues. Per germline, CDR1 GTSNPN and CDR2 SVGIG (reference sequence). CDR3 DNA: TGTGCCTGGAGTGCCATCAGGGGGCTCGGGAACACTGAAGCTTTCTTT. Its protein product is CAWSAIRGLGNTEAFF. Based on the CDR3 plus reference TRBV30 and TRBJ1-1, the full variable domain is SQTIHQWPATLVQPVGSPLSLECTVEGTSNPNLYWYRQAAGRGLQLLFYSVGIGQISSEVPQNLSASRPQDRQFILSSKKLLLSDSGFYLCAWSAIRGLGNTEAFFGQGTRLTVV.

CDR3 sequence: CASSAHRGSTDTQYF. In DNA form, the CDR3 reads TGTGCCAGCAGTGCACACAGGGGTAGCACAGATACGCAGTATTTT. The chain uses TRBV6-1 and TRBJ2-3, with 7 bases fitting TRBD1. The V gene's germline CDR1 is MNHNS and CDR2 SASEGT. The CDR3 contains 15 residues. V lost 4 bases and J lost 0; bases outside the gene matches: 4.

The rearrangement joins TRBV21-1 to TRBJ2-7; the DNA was not used to check the table's D call, TRBD2. TRBV21-1 is annotated as a pseudogene. The CDR3 has 11 amino acids. CDR3 protein: CAIWEFYEQYF. The CDR3 DNA follows: TGTGCCATCTGGGAGTTCTACGAGCAGTACTTC.

This chain joins TRBV10-3 and TRBJ2-7; 12 bases match TRBD1. Germline CDR1 reads ENHRY; CDR2 reads SYGVKD. This CDR3 is built from 14 residues. V was clipped by 7 bases and J by 5 bases; unmatched bases: 6. In DNA, the CDR3 is TGTGCCATCACCAGGGGACAGGGGGCGGACGAGCAGTACTTC. Encoded protein: CAITRGQGADEQYF.

The V and J genes are TRBV30 and TRBJ2-1, with 9 positions matching TRBD2. CDR3 length equals 14 residues. Germline values: CDR1 GTSNPN, CDR2 SVGIG (reference sequence). With V trimmed by 4 bases and J by 7 bases, 8 bases remained unmatched. This CDR3 is CAWKGGRVSNEQFF. As DNA, the CDR3 is TGTGCCTGGAAGGGCGGGAGGGTCTCGAATGAGCAGTTCTTC.

The chain combines TRBV10-3 with TRBJ1-6, with D possibly matching TRBD1 (6 bases). Trimming removed 6 bases from V and 5 bases from J, with 14 bases in between. CDR1 and CDR2 from the germline V gene are ENHRY and SYGVKD. This CDR3 contains 15 residues. CDR3 region: CAIRAQGGNNSPLHF. The CDR3 DNA reads as TGTGCCATCAGGGCACAGGGTGGGAATAATTCACCCCTCCACTTT.

The rearrangement joins TRBV4-1 to TRBJ1-1, with D maybe TRBD1 (5 bases). The CDR3 length is 17 residues. Germline CDR1 MGHRA, CDR2 YSYEKL. Trimming left V 1 base short and J 3 bases short, with 18 bases between. This CDR3 is CASSQGTSRQLHTEAFF. CDR3 in DNA: TGCGCCAGCAGCCAAGGAACCTCGCGACAGTTACACACTGAAGCTTTCTTT.

The rearrangement links TRBV9 to TRBJ2-3; 11 positions match TRBD2. The CDR3 is made up of 15 amino acids. Per the germline V gene, CDR1 is SGDLS and CDR2 is YYNGEE. With V trimmed by 4 bases and J by 1 base, 2 bases remained unmatched. The CDR3, as DNA: TGTGCCAGCAGCCCGACTAGCGGGGGCACAGATACGCAGTATTTT. Its protein is CASSPTSGGTDTQYF.

The chain has TRBV30 and TRBJ2-1, with 7 bases fitting TRBD2. V trimming: 1 base; J trimming: 9 bases; junction bases outside the gene matches: 9. Germline V gene sequence: CDR1 GTSNPN, CDR2 SVGIG (reference sequence). The CDR3 covers 14 residues. CDR3 in amino acids: CAWSELRELGEQFF. CDR3 bases: TGTGCCTGGAGTGAGCTGCGGGAGCTCGGTGAGCAGTTCTTC.

The rearrangement uses TRBV27 and TRBJ1-5; the D gene is possibly TRBD1 (6 bases). This CDR3 comprises 16 residues. CDR1 MNHEY and CDR2 SMNVEV come from the germline V gene (reference sequence). Trimming removed 3 bases at V and 4 bases at J, with 16 bases between. The CDR3 DNA follows: TGTGCCAGCAGTTTTCTTCCCCTAACAGGGAATCAGCCCCAGCATTTT. It specifies CASSFLPLTGNQPQHF.

This clone was observed a few times. The chain combines TRBV15 with TRBJ2-1; maybe TRBD2 (5 bases). CDR1 LNHNV and CDR2 YYDKDF come from the germline V gene (reference sequence). V lost 6 bases and J 1 base, leaving 7 bases between the germline ends. The CDR3 is 13 residues long. The CDR3 sequence is CATSSGSYNEQFF. CDR3 sequence (DNA): TGTGCCACCAGTTCGGGGTCCTACAATGAGCAGTTCTTC.